These 18 T cell receptor beta chains came from one sample sequenced in a study of T cells in women clearing cervical HPV infection. Assay: immunoSEQ multiplex PCR; the TCRdb copy retains only in-frame clones and omits some. In total, the table holds around 39,000 clones. The sample was blood buffy coat. Receptors were obtained from a woman between 18 and 70 years old with a cervical HPV16 infection that either progressed to CIN3+ or cleared (not recorded which).

The CDR3 sequence is CSAHSKNTEAFF. Incomplete CDR3 DNA: TGCAGTGCTCATTCAAAGAACACTGAA. The chain recombines TRBV20-1 with TRBJ1-1; D gene ambiguous. Read data end 3 residues before the CDR3 end; the end is taken from the germline J gene. V lost 5 bases, J lost 1 base, and 8 bases lay in between. CDR1 and CDR2 (germline): DFQATT, SNEGSKA (reference sequence). The CDR3 is 12 residues long.

Concerning this clone itself: The CDR3 end lies 3 residues beyond the end of the read and is filled in from the germline J gene. The rearrangement uses TRBV12-5 and TRBJ1-1; possible D gene TRBD1, 5 bases. V was cut by 1 base and J by 1 base, with 13 bases left in between. The CDR3 sequence is 16 residues long. Germline V CDR1 and CDR2: LGHNT, FRNRAP. CDR3 in amino acids: CASGLATSGQNTEAFF. CDR3 DNA (partial): TGTGCTAGTGGTTTGGCCACGTCAGGGCAGAACACTGAA.

To note about this clone: The sequenced fragment ends 3 residues before the CDR3 boundary, so the rest is inferred from the germline J gene. The chain links TRBV7-2 to TRBJ1-4; D remains ambiguous. Germline V CDR1 and CDR2: SGHTA, FQGNSA. With 0 bases removed from V and 3 bases from J, the gap between germline ends came to 8 bases. The length of the CDR3 is 15 residues. The chain's CDR3 is CASSLAGFPNEKLFF. CDR3 bases read: TGTGCCAGCAGCTTAGCCGGGTTCCCTAATGAAAAA. Full variable domain (rest looked up from reference TRBV7-2 and TRBJ1-4): GAGVSQSPSNKVTEKGKDVELRCDPISGHTALYWYRQSLGQGLEFLIYFQGNSAPDKSGLPSDRFSAERTGGSVSTLTIQRTQQEDSAVYLCASSLAGFPNEKLFFGSGTQLSVL.

The CDR3 loop reads CASSSRDFYEQYF. Partial CDR3 DNA: TGTGCCAGCAGCTCCCGGGACTTTTACGAG. The chain employs TRBV5-8 and TRBJ2-7; D may be TRBD2 (6 bases). The read ends 3 residues before the CDR3 terminus; that terminus is restored from the germline J gene. The CDR3 spans 13 residues. Trimming removed 3 bases from V and 4 bases from J, with 11 bases in between. The V gene's germline CDR1 is SGHTS and CDR2 YDEGEE.

Comments on this clone: The missing CDR3 end, 3 residues past where the read stops, is filled in from the germline J gene. This chain connects TRBV2 to TRBJ2-4; D is possibly TRBD2 (6 bases). Trimming pared 5 bases from V and 5 bases from J, leaving 16 bases between. Looked up from germline, CDR1 is SNHLY and CDR2 is FYNNEI. The CDR3 covers 15 residues. The CDR3 protein is CASSFDPRGQNIQYF. The sequenced part of the CDR3 DNA is TGTGCCAGCAGTTTCGACCCGCGGGGACAAAACATT.

Concerning this clone itself: The read ends 3 residues early relative to the CDR3; the germline J gene fills the gap. This chain joins TRBV7-6 and TRBJ2-5; no definite D call. Germline CDR1 and CDR2: SGHVS and FNYEAQ. V lost 0 bases and J 6 bases, leaving 11 bases between the germline ends. This CDR3 region has 14 residues. CDR3 DNA, as far as it was read: TGTGCCAGCAGCTTAGCCCCCCAGGCACAGACC. The encoded protein is CASSLAPQAQT. The CDR3 in full is CASSLAPQAQTQYF.

Turning to this clone: Coverage ceases 3 residues before the CDR3 finishes, and the germline J gene fills in the end. The rearrangement uses TRBV20-1 and TRBJ1-1; D might be TRBD1 (5 bases). V was pared by 3 bases and J by 1 base, with 9 bases between. Per germline, CDR1 DFQATT and CDR2 SNEGSKA (reference sequence). The CDR3 is 13 amino acids. The sequenced CDR3 bases are TGCAGTGCTAGTAAACAGGCGAACACTGAA. This sequence encodes CSASKQANTE. The full CDR3 protein is CSASKQANTEAFF.

A note on this clone: Coverage ceases 3 residues before the CDR3 finishes, and the germline J gene fills in the end. The chain has TRBV5-1 and TRBJ1-1, with a weak D call TRBD1 (6 bases). The CDR3 runs to 13 residues. Looked up from germline, CDR1 is SGHRS and CDR2 is YFSETQ. CDR3 DNA, as far as it was read: TGCGCCAGCAGCCCCTTTGAACAGGGAGAA. Translated, it gives CASSPFEQGE. The full CDR3 protein reads CASSPFEQGEAFF.

With regard to this clone: Germline is not matched at one junction end, which may reflect a read error. Read sequence stops 3 residues before the CDR3 end, and the germline J gene provides the missing end. This same CDR3 is encoded by further DNA sequences in the sample. The chain links TRBV2 to TRBJ1-3; D may be TRBD1 (5 bases). Germline V CDR1 and CDR2: SNHLY, FYNNEI. The CDR3 covers 14 residues. The sequenced part of the CDR3 DNA is TGTGCCAGCAGCCAGGGACTTTCTGGAAACACA. Amino acids: CASSQGLSGNT. In full, the CDR3 is CASSQGLSGNTIYF.

Worth noting for this clone: An end of the junction does not agree with germline; a read error may underlie this. The read terminates 3 residues before the CDR3 end, so the remaining end is supplied by the germline J gene. The rearrangement joins TRBV4-2 to TRBJ2-1; 16 bases are a match to TRBD2. The CDR3 totals 17 residues. Per germline, CDR1 LGHNA and CDR2 YNFKEQ. The CDR3 spells CASSQDLGLAGGGEQFF. The covered CDR3 bases are TGCGCCAGCAGCCAAGATCTGGGACTAGCGGGAGGGGGTGAG.

Of note for this clone: The read halts 3 residues ahead of the CDR3 end, with the missing end drawn from the germline J gene. This chain connects TRBV5-1 to TRBJ2-5; the D gene is possibly TRBD1 (6 bases). V was cut by 4 bases and J by 5 bases, with 15 bases left in between. The CDR3 is 14 amino acids. The germline V gene has CDR1 SGHRS and CDR2 YFSETQ. The CDR3 protein is CASSRTGIGETQYF. CDR3 bases read: TGCGCCAGCAGCAGAACAGGGATCGGTGAGACC.

A remark on this clone: The read finishes 3 residues shy of the CDR3 end, and the germline J gene is used to complete it. The chain joins TRBV5-1 to TRBJ2-5; 9 bases map to TRBD2. The germline gives CDR1 SGHRS, CDR2 YFSETQ. After removal of 2 bases from V and 3 bases from J, the junction contained 5 bases not matched to a gene. There are 15 residues in the CDR3. CDR3 bases read: TGCGCCAGCAGCTTTGTAGCGGGAGTGGAAGAGACC. This translates into CASSFVAGVEET. The whole CDR3 protein is CASSFVAGVEETQYF.

Comment on this clone: The read ends 3 residues early relative to the CDR3; the germline J gene fills the gap. This chain uses TRBV7-9 with TRBJ1-1; D uncertain. Germline V gene lookup returns CDR1 SEHNR and CDR2 FQNEAQ (reference sequence). V lost 4 bases and J lost 0, with 3 bases in between. This CDR3 is 12 amino acids long. The chain's CDR3 is CASSSMNTEAFF. The DNA read from the CDR3 is TGTGCCAGCAGCTCCATGAACACTGAA. Drawing the rest from reference TRBV7-9 and TRBJ1-1, the complete variable domain is DTGVSQNPRHKITKRGQNVTFRCDPISEHNRLYWYRQTLGQGPEFLTYFQNEAQLEKSRLLSDRFSAERPKGSFSTLEIQRTEQGDSAMYLCASSSMNTEAFFGQGTRLTVV.

About this clone: Sequencing ends 3 residues short of the CDR3 end; the germline J gene provides the rest. The chain recombines TRBV5-1 with TRBJ2-5, with 9 bases identical to TRBD2. Germline V gives CDR1 SGHRS, CDR2 YFSETQ. CDR3 size: 15 residues. J was trimmed by 0 bases and V by 4 bases; bases with no gene match: 4. CDR3 amino acids: CASSATSGHQETQYF. The CDR3 bases that were read are TGCGCCAGCAGCGCGACTAGCGGACACCAAGAGACC.

Worth noting for this clone: The read is 3 residues too short to cover the CDR3 end, so that end is filled in from the germline J gene. This chain uses TRBV7-8 with TRBJ2-7, with TRBD1 matching over 7 bases. V was clipped by 4 bases and J by 2 bases; unmatched bases: 11. The CDR3 spans 16 residues. CDR1 SGHVS and CDR2 FQNEAQ come from the germline V gene. The sequenced CDR3 bases are TGTGCCAGCAGCTCCCGATTTTGGGACAGCGCCTACGAG. This sequence encodes CASSSRFWDSAYE. The full CDR3 sequence reads CASSSRFWDSAYEQYF.

In regard to this clone: The CDR3 goes on 3 residues after the read ends, and that part is filled in from the germline J gene. The chain recombines TRBV7-9 with TRBJ2-5; the D is unclear. The germline CDR1 and CDR2 sequences are SEHNR and FQNEAQ (reference sequence). The V gene lost 2 bases and the J gene lost 7 bases, with 11 bases spanning the gap. The CDR3 totals 13 residues. The sequenced CDR3 bases are TGTGCCAGCAGCTTATTGGGCCAAAGGACC. Amino acids: CASSLLGQRT. The complete CDR3 sequence is CASSLLGQRTQYF. The variable domain in full, completed from reference TRBV7-9 and TRBJ2-5, reads DTGVSQNPRHKITKRGQNVTFRCDPISEHNRLYWYRQTLGQGPEFLTYFQNEAQLEKSRLLSDRFSAERPKGSFSTLEIQRTEQGDSAMYLCASSLLGQRTQYFGPGTRLLVL.

As to this clone: With the read ending 3 residues before the CDR3 end, the germline J gene is used to fill in that end. V and J are TRBV20-1 and TRBJ1-1; no definite D call. Trimming removed 0 bases at V and 5 bases at J, with 7 bases between. The germline V gene encodes CDR1 DFQATT and CDR2 SNEGSKA (reference sequence). The CDR3 covers 12 residues. CDR3 sequence reads: CSARDRVTEAFF. The sequenced CDR3 bases are TGCAGTGCTAGAGATCGGGTTACTGAA.

The CDR3 sequence is CAWSPGGSGYTF. The covered CDR3 bases are TGTGCCTGGAGTCCAGGGGGAAGTGGC. This chain joins TRBV30 and TRBJ1-2; 7 bases match TRBD1. The read comes to an end 3 residues before the CDR3 does, leaving the germline J gene to fill in the end. The CDR3 has 12 residues. Losses at the gene ends were 2 bases for V and 7 bases for J; bases not matched to a gene: 4. Germline CDR1 reads GTSNPN; CDR2 reads SVGIG (reference sequence).